One sample yielded the 13 T cell receptor beta chains listed below, sequenced in a study of blood T cell repertoires in COVID-19. Sequenced by immunoSEQ multiplex PCR; TCRdb stores in-frame clones only, minus some. Among approximately 100,000 clones listed, 85% were seen once. Specimen: peripheral blood. Receptors were obtained from a man older than 75 with acute or convalescent COVID-19.

The chain employs TRBV3-1 (or the pseudogene TRBV3-2) and TRBJ2-5; D might be TRBD2 (6 bases). Germline lookup yields CDR1 LGHDT and CDR2 YNNKEL (reference sequence). V lost 0 bases and J 7 bases, leaving 9 bases between the germline ends. This CDR3 comprises 13 residues. This CDR3 reads CASSQDQGGTQYF. CDR3 sequence (DNA): TGTGCCAGCAGCCAAGATCAGGGAGGGACCCAGTACTTC.

The genes are TRBV14 and TRBJ1-2; 7 nucleotides line up with TRBD1. The CDR3 runs to 12 residues. Unmatched junction bases numbered 3, after V lost 3 bases and J lost 8 bases. CDR1 and CDR2 (germline): SGHDN, FVKESK. The DNA of the CDR3 is TGTGCCAGCAGCCAGGCACAGGGGGGCTACACCTTC. It codes for CASSQAQGGYTF.

The V and J genes are TRBV5-1 and TRBJ1-1; TRBD1 might be the D (5 bases). The V gene's germline CDR1 is SGHRS and CDR2 YFSETQ. This CDR3 is built from 15 residues. With 0 bases removed from V and 0 bases from J, the gap between germline ends came to 9 bases. The CDR3 spells CASSLGDRLNTEAFF. The CDR3, as DNA: TGCGCCAGCAGCTTGGGCGACAGACTGAACACTGAAGCTTTCTTT.

The CDR3 DNA reads TGTGCCAGTAGTGTGACTAGCAGCTACGAGCAGTACTTC. Translating gives CASSVTSSYEQYF. The chain is built from TRBV19 and TRBJ2-7; 7 positions agree with TRBD2. The V and J ends lost 5 bases and 3 bases, in that order; junction bases with no gene match: 4. The length of the CDR3 is 13 residues. The V gene's germline CDR1 is LNHDA and CDR2 SQIVND (reference sequence).

The rearrangement joins TRBV5-1 to TRBJ2-5, with 8 nucleotides matching TRBD2. V lost 1 base to trimming and J lost 5 bases; unmatched junction nucleotides: 4. Germline CDR1 is SGHRS and CDR2 is YFSETQ. The CDR3 totals 14 residues. The CDR3 sequence: CASSLPGGPETQYF. In DNA, the CDR3 is TGCGCCAGCAGCTTGCCGGGAGGGCCGGAGACCCAGTACTTC.

The chain links TRBV2 to TRBJ2-7; no clear D. The CDR3 spans 14 residues. CDR1 SNHLY and CDR2 FYNNEI come from the germline V gene. Trimming cost V 5 bases and J 5 bases, with 16 bases left between them. CDR3 coding DNA: TGTGCCAGCAGTATAAACCTAGTTGTAAACGAGCAGTACTTC. It encodes CASSINLVVNEQYF.

The gene calls are TRBV7-6 and TRBJ2-5; 7 bases match TRBD2. Germline lookup yields CDR1 SGHVS and CDR2 FNYEAQ. With V trimmed by 0 bases and J by 5 bases, 6 bases remained unmatched. There are 15 residues in the CDR3. The CDR3 spells CASSLASGKGETQYF. The CDR3, as DNA: TGTGCCAGCAGCTTAGCGAGCGGGAAGGGGGAGACCCAGTACTTC.

The genes are TRBV9 and TRBJ2-5; the D gene is possibly TRBD1 (6 bases). Per the germline V gene, CDR1 is SGDLS and CDR2 is YYNGEE. Trimming stripped 4 bases from V and 4 bases from J, with 14 bases between. CDR3 length equals 14 residues. The CDR3 loop reads CASSPPGTIETQYF. The CDR3, as DNA: TGTGCCAGCAGCCCACCCGGGACAATAGAGACCCAGTACTTC.

The sample holds one count of this clone. The chain couples TRBV7-2 to TRBJ2-1, with D possibly TRBD2 on 6 matching bases. The CDR3 runs 13 residues. V lost 2 bases and J lost 12, with 14 bases in between. Germline CDR1 reads SGHTA; CDR2 reads FQGNSA. CDR3 sequence reads: CASSLSDLGRQFF. Here the CDR3 DNA reads TGTGCCAGCAGCTTATCGGACCTCGGGAGGCAGTTCTTC.

V is TRBV4-2 and J is TRBJ2-3, with 13 nucleotides matching TRBD2. This CDR3 has 16 residues. Germline V gives CDR1 LGHNA, CDR2 YNFKEQ. V was clipped by 0 bases and J by 11 bases; unmatched bases: 8. The CDR3 here is CASSQELAGGPGWQYF. The CDR3 DNA reads as TGTGCCAGCAGCCAAGAACTAGCGGGAGGGCCTGGCTGGCAGTATTTT.

The rearrangement uses TRBV24-1 and TRBJ2-1, with 7 bases fitting TRBD2. The length of the CDR3 is 17 residues. Trimming cost V 3 bases and J 0 bases; bases outside gene matches: 7. CDR1 is KGHDR and CDR2 is SFDVKD in the germline V gene. In nucleotides, the CDR3 is TGTGCCACCAGTGATCAGGCGGGAGCCCGCTCCTACAATGAGCAGTTCTTC. As protein: CATSDQAGARSYNEQFF.

The chain links TRBV7-2 to TRBJ1-5; the D gene is possibly TRBD1 (5 bases). Per the germline V gene, CDR1 is SGHTA and CDR2 is FQGNSA. The CDR3 has 14 residues. Deletions cut 7 bases from V and 8 bases from J, with 18 bases between. CDR3 nucleotide sequence: TGTGCCAGCACCCTTTTGGGGGGGGAAGAGCCCCAGCATTTT. Protein: CASTLLGGEEPQHF.

The J gene is TRBJ2-7, the V gene TRBV6-2 or TRBV6-3; 12 positions agree with TRBD1. CDR1 MNHEY and CDR2 SVGEGT come from the germline V gene. The length of the CDR3 is 17 residues. V lost 4 bases, J lost 3 bases, and 10 bases stayed unmatched. The CDR3, as DNA: TGTGCCAGCAGTTCCCGGGACAGGGGGCCTCATTTCTACGAGCAGTACTTC. This codes for CASSSRDRGPHFYEQYF.